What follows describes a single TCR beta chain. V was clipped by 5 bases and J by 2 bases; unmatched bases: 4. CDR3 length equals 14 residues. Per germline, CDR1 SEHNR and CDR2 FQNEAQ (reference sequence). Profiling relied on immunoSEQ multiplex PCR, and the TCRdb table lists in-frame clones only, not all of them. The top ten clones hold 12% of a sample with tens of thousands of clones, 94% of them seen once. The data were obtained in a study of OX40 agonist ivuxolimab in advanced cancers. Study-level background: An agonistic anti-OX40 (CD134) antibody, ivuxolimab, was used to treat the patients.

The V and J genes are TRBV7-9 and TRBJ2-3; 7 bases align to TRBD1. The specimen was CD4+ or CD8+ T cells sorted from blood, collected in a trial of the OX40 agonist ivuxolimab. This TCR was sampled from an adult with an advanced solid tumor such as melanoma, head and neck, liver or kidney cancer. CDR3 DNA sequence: TGTGCCAGCAGCCAAGACAGGGCCACAGATACGCAGTATTTT. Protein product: CASSQDRATDTQYF.